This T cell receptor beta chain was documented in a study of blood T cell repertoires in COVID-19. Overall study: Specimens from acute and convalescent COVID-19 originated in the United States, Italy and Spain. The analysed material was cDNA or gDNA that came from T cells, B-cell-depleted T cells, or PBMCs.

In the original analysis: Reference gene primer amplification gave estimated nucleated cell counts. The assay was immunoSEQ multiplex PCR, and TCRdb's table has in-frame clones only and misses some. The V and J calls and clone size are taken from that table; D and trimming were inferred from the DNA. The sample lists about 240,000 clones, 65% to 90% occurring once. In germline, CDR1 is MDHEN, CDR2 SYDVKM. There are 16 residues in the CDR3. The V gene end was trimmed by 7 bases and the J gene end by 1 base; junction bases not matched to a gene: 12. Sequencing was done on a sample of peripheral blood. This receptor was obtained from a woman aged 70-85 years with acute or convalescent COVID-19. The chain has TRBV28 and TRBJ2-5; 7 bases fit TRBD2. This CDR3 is CASTNRGDPSQETQYF. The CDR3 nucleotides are TGTGCCAGCACAAACCGGGGGGACCCCTCCCAAGAGACCCAGTACTTC.